This T cell receptor (beta chain) came from a study of blood T cell repertoires in COVID-19. Study context: The cDNA or gDNA used as material had been derived from T cells, B-cell-depleted T cells, or PBMCs.

Under the authors' procedure: Quantification of nucleated cells was approximated via reference gene primer amplification. Only in-frame clones appear in the TCRdb table, and some are missing; sequencing was by immunoSEQ multiplex PCR. V, J and clone size are taken as reported in that table, and D and trimming were inferred from the DNA itself. The sample gives about 280,000 clones, about 88% of which show up once; over 10% is in the top ten. From germline, CDR1 is KGHSH and CDR2 LQKENI. The CDR3 has 16 amino acids. Germline trimming cut 5 bases from V and 0 bases from J; bases unmatched to any gene: 6.

This receptor was identified in a woman aged 70-85 years with COVID-19, enrolled during active disease. Material: peripheral blood. The chain recombines TRBV18 with TRBJ2-7, with 11 nucleotides matching TRBD1. The chain's CDR3 is CASSVGQGASSYEQYF. The CDR3 coding sequence is TGTGCCAGCTCAGTCGGACAGGGGGCTAGCTCCTACGAGCAGTACTTC.